The 20 T cell receptor beta chains given below trace back to one sample, sequenced in a study of blood T cell repertoires in COVID-19 (dated by TCRdb to 2020 to 2022). Library preparation employed the immunoSEQ multiplex PCR assay. The immuneACCESS repertoire file appears here via TCRdb, limited to in-frame rearrangements. These files lack a portion of the clones; in checked studies, under half of the deficit traces to unresolved V genes, and the cause of the others is not known. This sample holds roughly 150,000 clones; 87% were observed only once. 4% of the sample rests with the top ten. Source material: PBMCs or T cells enriched from blood (not recorded which). Every receptor here comes from a woman aged 40 to 50 who had been exposed to COVID-19.

The chain couples TRBV9 to TRBJ2-2, with TRBD2 identical over 10 bases. From germline, CDR1 is SGDLS and CDR2 YYNGEE. V dropped 0 bases and J dropped 5; count of bases not matched to a gene: 4. The CDR3 has 16 amino acids. The DNA of the CDR3 is TGTGCCAGCAGCGTAGGGTCTAGCGGGGGTACCGGGGAGCTGTTTTTT. Translation gives CASSVGSSGGTGELFF.

The genes are TRBV19 and TRBJ1-4, with D maybe TRBD1 (5 bases). Germline assignment: CDR1 LNHDA and CDR2 SQIVND (reference sequence). The CDR3 spans 13 residues. Between the trimmed V and J ends, which lost 9 bases and 2 bases, there was a span of 10 bases. CDR3: CASGHRTNEKLFF. The CDR3 coding sequence is TGTGCCAGCGGACATCGGACTAATGAAAAACTGTTTTTT.

This clone was observed once. The chain uses TRBV10-3 and TRBJ2-1; 9 bases fit TRBD2. Losses at the gene ends were 10 bases for V and 7 bases for J; bases not matched to a gene: 5. CDR1 ENHRY and CDR2 SYGVKD come from the germline V gene. The CDR3 is made up of 12 amino acids. The CDR3: CATLAGVNEQFF. For the CDR3, the DNA is TGTGCCACCTTAGCGGGAGTTAATGAGCAGTTCTTC.

This clone was counted a few times. The V gene is TRBV6-2 or TRBV6-3, the J gene TRBJ2-7, with D unclear. V shed 6 bases and J shed 2 bases, with 17 bases lying between them. The CDR3 is 15 amino acids. The germline gives CDR1 MNHEY, CDR2 SVGEGT. The CDR3 is CASSSTKKSPYEQYF. The CDR3 DNA reads TGTGCCAGCAGCTCCACCAAGAAAAGCCCCTACGAGCAGTACTTC.

This clone has just a few counts. V usage is TRBV4-1 and J usage is TRBJ1-2, with D possibly being TRBD1 (5 bases). The V end lost 0 bases, the J end lost 0 bases, and 11 bases lay between the germline ends. There are 16 residues in the CDR3. Germline V gene data show CDR1 as MGHRA and CDR2 as YSYEKL. CDR3: CASSQDATGTNYGYTF. DNA for the CDR3: TGCGCCAGCAGCCAAGACGCTACAGGAACTAACTATGGCTACACCTTC.

V gene TRBV3-1 (or the pseudogene TRBV3-2) combines with J gene TRBJ2-3; 7 positions agree with TRBD1. This CDR3 is 15 amino acids long. The V gene's germline CDR1 is LGHDT and CDR2 YNNKEL (reference sequence). V was pared by 0 bases and J by 1 base, with 1 base of the junction left unmatched. The CDR3 region has the DNA TGTGCCAGCAGCCAAGATGACAGGGGCACAGATACGCAGTATTTT. This sequence encodes CASSQDDRGTDTQYF.

As for this clone: Other DNA sequences in this sample translate to the same CDR3. This rearrangement joins TRBV5-6 to TRBJ1-5, with D unclear. Trimming took off 4 bases at V and 3 bases at J, with 5 bases between the two ends. Germline lookup yields CDR1 SGHDT and CDR2 YYEEEE. The CDR3 is 12 residues long. CDR3 residues: CASSGLNQPQHF. CDR3 DNA: TGTGCCAGCAGCGGACTCAATCAGCCCCAGCATTTT.

V and J are TRBV12-3 or TRBV12-4 and TRBJ2-7; 9 positions match TRBD1. The CDR3 covers 13 residues. V was pared by 4 bases and J by 3 bases, with 1 base of the junction left unmatched. CDR3 amino acids: CASSWGQGYEQYF. CDR3 DNA sequence: TGTGCCAGCAGTTGGGGACAGGGCTACGAGCAGTACTTC.

This clone was picked up one time. Written as DNA, the CDR3 is TGTGCCAGCAGAATAACCGGGACAGGGAACACTGAAGCTTTCTTT. Translation: CASRITGTGNTEAFF. This chain uses TRBV2 with TRBJ1-1; 8 bases map to TRBD1. V was clipped by 6 bases and J by 1 base; unmatched bases: 7. The CDR3 is 15 residues long. Germline V gene data show CDR1 as SNHLY and CDR2 as FYNNEI.

The chain combines TRBV4-3 with TRBJ1-2, with TRBD1 matching over 9 bases. The CDR3 extends over 15 amino acids. V trimming: 4 bases; J trimming: 6 bases; junction bases outside the gene matches: 9. Germline CDR1 reads LGHNA; CDR2 reads YSLEER. CDR3 in amino acids: CASSRPGTGTDGYTF. Written as DNA, the CDR3 is TGCGCCAGCAGCCGACCGGGGACAGGGACTGATGGCTACACCTTC.

The genes are TRBV19 and TRBJ1-5; 12 bases match TRBD1. Germline assignment: CDR1 LNHDA and CDR2 SQIVND (reference sequence). The J segment lost 5 bases and the V segment lost 5 bases, leaving 4 bases of the junction unmatched. This CDR3 is 15 amino acids long. CDR3 amino acids: CASSAGTGGDQPQHF. The CDR3 DNA reads as TGTGCCAGTAGTGCCGGGACAGGGGGCGATCAGCCCCAGCATTTT. Combining the CDR3 with reference TRBV19 and TRBJ1-5 gives the whole variable domain DGGITQSPKYLFRKEGQNVTLSCEQNLNHDAMYWYRQDPGQGLRLIYYSQIVNDFQKGDIAEGYSVSREKKESFPLTVTSAQKNPTAFYLCASSAGTGGDQPQHFGDGTRLSIL.

This sequence joins TRBV9 and TRBJ2-7; D might be TRBD1 (6 bases). V was trimmed by 3 bases and J by 3 bases, leaving 7 bases between them. Germline CDR1 and CDR2: SGDLS and YYNGEE. This CDR3 is built from 12 residues. The CDR3 sequence is CASSATGYEQYF. Written as DNA, the CDR3 is TGTGCCAGCAGCGCGACAGGCTACGAGCAGTACTTC.

This chain uses TRBV28 with TRBJ1-1, with D maybe TRBD1 (5 bases). The V gene lost 7 bases and the J gene lost 1 base, with 7 bases spanning the gap. CDR3 length: 12 amino acids. CDR1 is MDHEN and CDR2 is SYDVKM in the germline V gene. CDR3 DNA sequence: TGTGCCAGCAAGGACAAGAACACTGAAGCTTTCTTT. Residues: CASKDKNTEAFF.

The V call is TRBV12-5, the J call TRBJ1-1; D ambiguous. Looked up from germline, CDR1 is LGHNT and CDR2 is FRNRAP. This CDR3 is built from 15 residues. Trimming removed 0 bases at V and 1 base at J, with 9 bases between. CDR3 DNA: TGTGCTAGTGGTTTGGTACTTCCTCGGAACACTGAAGCTTTCTTT. It is translated as CASGLVLPRNTEAFF.

V usage is TRBV12-3 or TRBV12-4 and J usage is TRBJ2-7; the D is unclear. V lost 4 bases and J lost 3, with 4 bases in between. There are 11 residues in the CDR3. CDR3: CASSSDYEQYF. In nucleotides, the CDR3 is TGTGCCAGCAGTTCAGACTACGAGCAGTACTTC.

V usage is TRBV4-1 and J usage is TRBJ2-5; 8 nucleotides agree with TRBD2. Trimming cost V 6 bases and J 3 bases; bases outside gene matches: 6. The CDR3 has 14 amino acids. CDR1 and CDR2 (germline): MGHRA, YSYEKL. CDR3 in amino acids: CASSTTGGKETQYF. Written as DNA, the CDR3 is TGCGCCAGCAGTACCACGGGAGGGAAAGAGACCCAGTACTTC.

This clone occurred once. The CDR3 sequence: CASSAGTGNEQYF. CDR3 nucleotides: TGTGCCAGCAGTGCCGGGACAGGGAACGAGCAGTACTTC. The rearrangement uses TRBV27 and TRBJ2-7; 9 nucleotides align to TRBD1. Germline V gene data show CDR1 as MNHEY and CDR2 as SMNVEV (reference sequence). Trimming took 5 bases from V and 5 from J; bases not matched to a gene: 4. This CDR3 has 13 residues.

The CDR3 region is CASSQTPNRDRTEAFF. The CDR3 bases are TGCGCCAGCAGCCAGACCCCTAACAGGGATAGGACTGAAGCTTTCTTT. The J gene is TRBJ1-1, the V gene TRBV4-1; D is perhaps TRBD1 (6 bases). Germline V lookup: CDR1 MGHRA, CDR2 YSYEKL. CDR3 length: 16 residues. Trimming took 3 bases from V and 5 from J, leaving 19 bases between them.

This clone was counted only a few times. The V call is TRBV4-1, the J call TRBJ2-7; 7 bases agree with TRBD1. The CDR3 loop spans 13 amino acids. Germline V CDR1 and CDR2: MGHRA, YSYEKL. The trim removed 3 bases at V and 7 bases at J, leaving 6 bases unmatched. CDR3 DNA: TGCGCCAGCAGCCAGGGGACAGCTACGGAGCAGTACTTC. Amino acids: CASSQGTATEQYF.

The sample holds a few counts of this clone. Compared with germline, one end of the junction differs, possibly owing to a read error. The genes are TRBV27 and TRBJ2-7, with 9 bases aligning to TRBD2. Germline CDR1 is MNHEY and CDR2 is SMNVEV (reference sequence). The CDR3 loop spans 15 amino acids. CDR3 protein: CASRRERGASHEQYF. CDR3 sequence (DNA): TGTGCCAGCAGAAGAGAGCGGGGGGCCTCCCACGAGCAGTACTTC.